The 23 T cell receptor beta chains presented below share a single source sample, sequenced in a study of T cell changes during pregnancy in multiple sclerosis. Clones were sequenced by immunoSEQ multiplex PCR, and TCRdb holds only the in-frame ones, with some missing. The table shows over 50,000 clones, with approximately 90% occurring only once. Material for sequencing was peripheral blood from another person, used as feeder cells. The receptors here all came from a human donor whose cells served as feeder cells for cultures in a pregnancy study.

The V call is TRBV5-6, the J call TRBJ1-1, with 9 bases identical to TRBD1. Looked up from germline, CDR1 is SGHDT and CDR2 is YYEEEE. This CDR3 contains 13 residues. Trimming removed 5 bases from V and 4 bases from J; junction bases left unmatched: 3. In DNA, the CDR3 is TGTGCCAGCAGTAGACAGGGGGGCACTGAAGCTTTCTTT. Encoded protein: CASSRQGGTEAFF.

V and J are TRBV4-2 and TRBJ1-6, with D unresolved. Per the germline V gene, CDR1 is LGHNA and CDR2 is YNFKEQ. V dropped 5 bases and J dropped 2 bases, with 13 bases sitting between them. The CDR3 sequence is 16 residues long. CDR3 sequence reads: CASSLESAAYNSPLHF. The CDR3 bases are TGTGCCAGCAGCTTGGAGAGTGCAGCCTATAATTCACCCCTCCACTTT.

The table lists this clone with a few counts. This sequence joins TRBV6-1 and TRBJ1-2; D is unclear. CDR3 length: 14 amino acids. V lost 6 bases, J lost 0 bases, and 11 bases lay in between. Germline V gene data show CDR1 as MNHNS and CDR2 as SASEGT. The CDR3 bases are TGTGCCAGCAGACCACGGACGGCTAACTATGGCTACACCTTC. Amino acids: CASRPRTANYGYTF.

The CDR3 region has the DNA TGTGCCAGTAGTATAAGGGTGACAGGGATGCGCGAGCAGTACTTC. Translated, it gives CASSIRVTGMREQYF. The chain employs TRBV19 and TRBJ2-7, with 7 bases fitting TRBD1. The CDR3 has 15 residues. Germline V CDR1 and CDR2: LNHDA, SQIVND (reference sequence). Trimming at V came to 2 bases and at J to 6 bases, leaving 10 bases not matched to a gene.

The V call is TRBV7-6, the J call TRBJ1-1; TRBD1 might be the D (6 bases). CDR3 length: 16 amino acids. Germline V gives CDR1 SGHVS, CDR2 FNYEAQ. Trimming removed 2 bases at V and 0 bases at J, with 13 bases between. CDR3 nucleotide sequence: TGTGCCAGCAGCTTAATCCAGGGGACCGTGAACACTGAAGCTTTCTTT. Translating it yields CASSLIQGTVNTEAFF.

The chain uses TRBV19 and TRBJ2-3, with TRBD1 matching 10 bases. This CDR3 is built from 15 residues. The germline V gene encodes CDR1 LNHDA and CDR2 SQIVND (reference sequence). The J segment lost 2 bases and the V segment lost 3 bases, leaving 2 bases of the junction unmatched. The CDR3 DNA sequence: TGTGCCAGTAGTATCCGACAGGGGGCCACAGATACGCAGTATTTT. Translating it yields CASSIRQGATDTQYF.

The chain recombines TRBV10-3 with TRBJ2-6; no definite D call. Trimming removed 6 bases at V and 0 bases at J, with 12 bases between. This CDR3 spans 16 amino acids. Per germline, CDR1 ENHRY and CDR2 SYGVKD. CDR3 residues: CAISLLESSGANVLTF. In nucleotides, the CDR3 is TGTGCCATCAGCTTGCTGGAGAGCTCTGGGGCCAACGTCCTGACTTTC.

This sequence joins TRBV4-1 and TRBJ1-4; 7 nucleotides agree with TRBD1. Germline V lookup: CDR1 MGHRA, CDR2 YSYEKL. J gave up 7 bases and V 2 bases, and 4 bases lay outside the gene matches. This CDR3 region has 14 residues. In DNA form, the CDR3 reads TGCGCCAGCAGCCAATCAGCAGGGGGTGAAAAACTGTTTTTT. Translation gives CASSQSAGGEKLFF.

The chain uses TRBV4-2 and TRBJ2-3, with 9 nucleotides matching TRBD2. This CDR3 spans 18 amino acids. The germline CDR1 and CDR2 sequences are LGHNA and YNFKEQ. V trimming: 2 bases; J trimming: 0 bases; junction bases outside the gene matches: 9. The CDR3 sequence: CASSQMREAGGSTDTQYF. In DNA, the CDR3 is TGTGCCAGCAGCCAAATGCGGGAAGCGGGAGGCAGCACAGATACGCAGTATTTT.

This clone was seen only a few times. The V and J genes are TRBV27 and TRBJ1-4, with D hard to call. Trimming took off 3 bases at V and 0 bases at J, with 8 bases between the two ends. Germline V lookup: CDR1 MNHEY, CDR2 SMNVEV (reference sequence). This CDR3 comprises 15 residues. CDR3 in amino acids: CASSFMAATNEKLFF. DNA of the CDR3: TGTGCCAGCAGTTTCATGGCGGCAACTAATGAAAAACTGTTTTTT.

The chain joins TRBV4-1 to TRBJ2-7; no definite D call. CDR1 is MGHRA, CDR2 YSYEKL, per germline. V was shortened by 0 bases and J by 9 bases, with 15 bases between the two germline ends. This CDR3 has 14 residues. The CDR3 here is CASSQDPRVAGQYF. For the CDR3, the DNA is TGCGCCAGCAGCCAAGATCCCCGGGTAGCCGGGCAGTACTTC.

This chain uses TRBV5-1 with TRBJ2-1; D not certain. Germline CDR1 is SGHRS and CDR2 is YFSETQ. This CDR3 region has 14 residues. V was pared by 0 bases and J by 6 bases, with 10 bases between. The CDR3 coding sequence is TGCGCCAGCAGCTTGGCGGTTAGCAGCAATGAGCAGTTCTTC. It translates to CASSLAVSSNEQFF. Combining the CDR3 with reference TRBV5-1 and TRBJ2-1 gives the whole variable domain KAGVTQTPRYLIKTRGQQVTLSCSPISGHRSVSWYQQTPGQGLQFLFEYFSETQRNKGNFPGRFSGRQFSNSRSEMNVSTLELGDSALYLCASSLAVSSNEQFFGPGTRLTVL.

About this clone: One end of the junction fails to match germline, which may point to a read error. The J gene is TRBJ2-5, the V gene TRBV5-1; possibly TRBD1 for D (5 bases). The CDR3 contains 14 residues. The germline gives CDR1 SGHRS, CDR2 YFSETQ. The CDR3 region has the DNA TGCGCCAGCGGTCCCTTTGGGGCCCAAGGGACCCAGTACTTC. This gives the protein CASGPFGAQGTQYF.

The CDR3 DNA sequence: TGTGCCAGTAGTATAGAGTGGGCGGGGACTGAAGCTTTCTTT. Translated: CASSIEWAGTEAFF. The J gene is TRBJ1-1, the V gene TRBV19; no clear D gene. V was clipped by 0 bases and J by 5 bases, with 10 bases between them. The germline V gene encodes CDR1 LNHDA and CDR2 SQIVND (reference sequence). The CDR3 is made up of 14 amino acids.

This chain links TRBV6-1 with TRBJ1-6; D is undetermined. V was clipped by 1 base and J by 8 bases, with 15 bases between them. Germline lookup yields CDR1 MNHNS and CDR2 SASEGT. CDR3 size: 16 residues. The CDR3 protein is CASSEVGVSSYSPLHF. The CDR3 coding sequence is TGTGCCAGCAGTGAAGTTGGCGTGAGCTCGTATTCACCCCTCCACTTT.

The gene calls are TRBV28 and TRBJ1-1; no firm D call. The germline gives CDR1 MDHEN, CDR2 SYDVKM. The V and J ends lost 8 bases and 0 bases respectively, with 10 bases between them. This CDR3 comprises 13 residues. CDR3 amino acids: CASDSQMNTEAFF. Written as DNA, the CDR3 is TGTGCCAGCGATTCCCAGATGAACACTGAAGCTTTCTTT.

The chain uses TRBV7-9 and TRBJ2-1, with a tentative D call TRBD1 (6 bases). V gave up 0 bases and J gave up 7 bases, with 13 bases separating them. The CDR3 sequence is 15 residues long. The V gene's germline CDR1 is SEHNR and CDR2 FQNEAQ (reference sequence). The CDR3 spells CASSLARGWENEQFF. The DNA for the CDR3 is TGTGCCAGCAGCTTAGCTAGGGGGTGGGAGAATGAGCAGTTCTTC.

The sample holds one count of this clone. The CDR3 reads CASSQEGGGGYTF. CDR3 in DNA: TGTGCCAGCAGCCAAGAGGGGGGAGGCGGCTACACCTTC. The chain links TRBV4-2 to TRBJ1-2; possibly TRBD1 for D (5 bases). V dropped 0 bases and J dropped 8 bases, with 10 bases sitting between them. Germline assignment: CDR1 LGHNA and CDR2 YNFKEQ. The CDR3 sequence is 13 residues long.

This chain links TRBV2 with TRBJ1-3, with 7 bases matching TRBD1. The CDR3 length is 13 residues. The ends lost 10 bases at V and 4 bases at J; junction bases unmatched: 7. Germline V CDR1 and CDR2: SNHLY, FYNNEI. The CDR3 protein is CATTGAGGNTIYF. CDR3 bases: TGTGCCACCACAGGGGCAGGGGGAAACACCATATATTTT.

CDR3 amino acids: CASSQGVNNQPQHF. CDR3 nucleotides: TGTGCCAGCAGCCAAGGGGTAAACAATCAGCCCCAGCATTTT. The chain has TRBV6-6 and TRBJ1-5, with D possibly being TRBD1 (5 bases). The germline V and J ends were trimmed by 6 bases and 3 bases, with 12 bases remaining between them. CDR3 size: 14 residues. CDR1 and CDR2 (germline): MNHNY, SVGAGI (reference sequence).

The chain combines TRBV7-2 with TRBJ2-3; 9 nucleotides agree with TRBD2. CDR3 length equals 15 residues. The ends lost 4 bases at V and 2 bases at J; junction bases unmatched: 4. The germline gives CDR1 SGHTA, CDR2 FQGNSA. CDR3 in DNA: TGTGCCAGCAGCTGGACTAGCGTAAACACAGATACGCAGTATTTT. Translating gives CASSWTSVNTDTQYF.

This chain links TRBV4-2 with TRBJ1-2; D gene uncertain. V lost 0 bases and J 0 bases, leaving 11 bases between the germline ends. CDR1 is LGHNA and CDR2 is YNFKEQ in the germline V gene. This CDR3 contains 16 residues. The CDR3 region has the DNA TGTGCCAGCAGCCAAGAACCCGGTGGCTCTAACTATGGCTACACCTTC. Protein product: CASSQEPGGSNYGYTF.

In its sample, this clone was seen once. The rearrangement joins TRBV14 to TRBJ1-1; no firm D call. CDR1 SGHDN and CDR2 FVKESK come from the germline V gene. Between the trimmed V and J ends, which lost 4 bases and 0 bases, there was a span of 18 bases. The CDR3 spans 17 residues. The CDR3 here is CASSPLLDLQLNTEAFF. CDR3 DNA: TGTGCCAGCAGCCCGTTGCTGGACCTTCAATTGAACACTGAAGCTTTCTTT.